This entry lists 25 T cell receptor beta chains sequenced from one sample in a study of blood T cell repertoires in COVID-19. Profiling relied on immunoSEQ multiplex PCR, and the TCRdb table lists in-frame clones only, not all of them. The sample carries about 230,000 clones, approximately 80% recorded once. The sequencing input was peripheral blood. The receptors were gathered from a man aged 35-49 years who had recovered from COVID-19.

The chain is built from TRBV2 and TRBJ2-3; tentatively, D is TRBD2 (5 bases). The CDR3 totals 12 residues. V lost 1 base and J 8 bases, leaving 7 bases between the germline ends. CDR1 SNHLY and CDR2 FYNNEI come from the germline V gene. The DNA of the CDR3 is TGTGCCAGCAGTGAAGATGGAGGTACGCAGTATTTT. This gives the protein CASSEDGGTQYF. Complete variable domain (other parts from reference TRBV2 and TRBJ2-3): EPEVTQTPSHQVTQMGQEVILRCVPISNHLYFYWYRQILGQKVEFLVSFYNNEISEKSEIFDDQFSVERPDGSNFTLKIRSTKLEDSAMYFCASSEDGGTQYFGPGTRLTVL.

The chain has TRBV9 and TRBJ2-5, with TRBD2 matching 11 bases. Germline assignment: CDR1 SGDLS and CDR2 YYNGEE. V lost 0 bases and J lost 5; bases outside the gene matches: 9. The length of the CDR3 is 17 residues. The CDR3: CASSVGLAGLRGETQYF. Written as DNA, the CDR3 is TGTGCCAGCAGCGTAGGACTAGCGGGACTTAGGGGGGAGACCCAGTACTTC.

CDR3 coding DNA: TGTGCCAGTAGTATTGGGACAGGGGTCCGGGGAACCGGGGAGCTGTTTTTT. Encoded protein: CASSIGTGVRGTGELFF. The chain recombines TRBV19 with TRBJ2-2, with 10 bases fitting TRBD1. Germline lookup yields CDR1 LNHDA and CDR2 SQIVND (reference sequence). With V trimmed by 3 bases and J by 5 bases, 9 bases remained unmatched. The CDR3 is made up of 17 amino acids.

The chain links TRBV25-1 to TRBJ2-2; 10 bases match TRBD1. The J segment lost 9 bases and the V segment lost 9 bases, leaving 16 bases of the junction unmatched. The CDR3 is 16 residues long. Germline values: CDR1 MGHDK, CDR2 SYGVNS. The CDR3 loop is CASLGTGAKRLRELFF. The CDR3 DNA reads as TGTGCCAGTCTCGGGACAGGGGCCAAGAGGCTCCGGGAGCTGTTTTTT.

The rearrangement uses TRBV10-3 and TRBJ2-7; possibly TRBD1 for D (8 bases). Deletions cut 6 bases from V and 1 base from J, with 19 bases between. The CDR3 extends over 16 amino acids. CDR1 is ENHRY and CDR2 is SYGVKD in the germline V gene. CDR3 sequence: CAIRAGQGGASYEQYF. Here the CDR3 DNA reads TGTGCCATCAGAGCCGGACAGGGAGGGGCTTCCTACGAGCAGTACTTC.

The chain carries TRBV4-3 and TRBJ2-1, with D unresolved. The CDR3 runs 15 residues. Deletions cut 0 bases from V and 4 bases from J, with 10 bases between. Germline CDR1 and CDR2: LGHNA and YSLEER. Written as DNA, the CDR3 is TGCGCCAGCAGCCAAGATCTTTCGCGTTACAATGAGCAGTTCTTC. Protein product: CASSQDLSRYNEQFF.

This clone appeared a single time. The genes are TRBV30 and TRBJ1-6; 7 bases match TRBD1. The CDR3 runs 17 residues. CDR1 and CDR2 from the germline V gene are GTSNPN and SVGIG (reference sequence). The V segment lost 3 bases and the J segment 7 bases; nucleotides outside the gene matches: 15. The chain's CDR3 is CAWRGFPGTDYNSPLHF. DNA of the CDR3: TGTGCCTGGAGGGGATTCCCCGGGACAGACTACAATTCACCCCTCCACTTT.

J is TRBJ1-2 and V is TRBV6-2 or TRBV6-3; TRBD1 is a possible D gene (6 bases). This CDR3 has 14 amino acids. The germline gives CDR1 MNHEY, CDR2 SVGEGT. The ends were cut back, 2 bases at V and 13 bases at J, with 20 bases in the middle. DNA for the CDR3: TGTGCCAGCAGTTACCCACAGGGCTCTCTCGACTGCACCTTC. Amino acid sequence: CASSYPQGSLDCTF.

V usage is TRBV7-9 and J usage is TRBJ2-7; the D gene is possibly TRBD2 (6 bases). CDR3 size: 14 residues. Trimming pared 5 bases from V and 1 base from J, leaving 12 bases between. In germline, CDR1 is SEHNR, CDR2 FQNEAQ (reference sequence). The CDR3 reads CASSRLGSSYEQYF. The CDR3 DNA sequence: TGTGCCAGCAGCCGACTAGGCAGTTCCTACGAGCAGTACTTC.

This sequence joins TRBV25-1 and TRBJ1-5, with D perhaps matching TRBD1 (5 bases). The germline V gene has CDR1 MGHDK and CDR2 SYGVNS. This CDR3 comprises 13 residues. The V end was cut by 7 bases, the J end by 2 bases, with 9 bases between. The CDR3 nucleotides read TGTGCCAGCACGGGGGGGGGCAATCAGCCCCAGCATTTT. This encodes CASTGGGNQPQHF.

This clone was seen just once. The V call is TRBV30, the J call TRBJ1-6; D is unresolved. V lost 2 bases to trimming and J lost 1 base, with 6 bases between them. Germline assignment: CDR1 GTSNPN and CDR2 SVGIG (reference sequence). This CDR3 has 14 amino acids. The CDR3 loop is CAWSLTSYNSPLHF. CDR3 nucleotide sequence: TGTGCCTGGAGTCTGACTTCCTATAATTCACCCCTCCACTTT.

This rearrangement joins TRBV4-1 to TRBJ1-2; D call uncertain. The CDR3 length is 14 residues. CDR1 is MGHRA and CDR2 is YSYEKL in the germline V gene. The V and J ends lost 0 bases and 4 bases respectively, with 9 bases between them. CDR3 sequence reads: CASSQERSFYGYTF. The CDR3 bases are TGCGCCAGCAGCCAAGAACGGAGTTTCTATGGCTACACCTTC.

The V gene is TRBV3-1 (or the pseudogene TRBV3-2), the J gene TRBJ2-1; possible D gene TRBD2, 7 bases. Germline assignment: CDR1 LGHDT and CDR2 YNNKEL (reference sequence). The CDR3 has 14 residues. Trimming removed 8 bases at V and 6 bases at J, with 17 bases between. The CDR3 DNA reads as TGTGCCAGCGGCCCCGGGGGGCTAAGCAATGAGCAGTTCTTC. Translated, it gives CASGPGGLSNEQFF.

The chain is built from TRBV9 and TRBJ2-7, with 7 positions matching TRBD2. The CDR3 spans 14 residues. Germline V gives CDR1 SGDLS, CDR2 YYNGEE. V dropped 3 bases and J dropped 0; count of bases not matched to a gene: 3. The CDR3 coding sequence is TGTGCCAGCAGCGAGCGGGACCGCTCCTACGAGCAGTACTTC. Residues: CASSERDRSYEQYF.

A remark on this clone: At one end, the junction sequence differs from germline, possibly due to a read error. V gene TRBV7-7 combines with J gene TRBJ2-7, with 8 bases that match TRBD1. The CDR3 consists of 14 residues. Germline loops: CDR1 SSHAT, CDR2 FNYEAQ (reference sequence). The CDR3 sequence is CASSPGQGTYEQYF. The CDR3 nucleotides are TGTGCTAGCAGCCCTGGACAGGGAACCTACGAGCAGTACTTC.

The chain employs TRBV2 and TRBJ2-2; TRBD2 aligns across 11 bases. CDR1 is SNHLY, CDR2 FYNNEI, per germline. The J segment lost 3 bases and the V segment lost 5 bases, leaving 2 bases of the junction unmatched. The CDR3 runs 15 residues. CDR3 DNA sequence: TGTGCCAGCAGTACGGGACTAGCGGACACCGGGGAGCTGTTTTTT. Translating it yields CASSTGLADTGELFF. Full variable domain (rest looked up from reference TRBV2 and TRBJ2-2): EPEVTQTPSHQVTQMGQEVILRCVPISNHLYFYWYRQILGQKVEFLVSFYNNEISEKSEIFDDQFSVERPDGSNFTLKIRSTKLEDSAMYFCASSTGLADTGELFFGEGSRLTVL.

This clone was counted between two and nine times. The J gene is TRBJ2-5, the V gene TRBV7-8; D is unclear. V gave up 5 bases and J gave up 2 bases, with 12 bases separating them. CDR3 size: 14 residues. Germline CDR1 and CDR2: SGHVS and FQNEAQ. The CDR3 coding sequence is TGTGCCAGCAGCCGATCACGGGTACAAGAGACCCAGTACTTC. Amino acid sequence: CASSRSRVQETQYF.

CDR3 residues: CASSEVAEFSYEQYF. For the CDR3, the DNA is TGTGCCAGCAGTGAGGTAGCGGAATTCTCCTACGAGCAGTACTTC. This chain uses TRBV6-1 with TRBJ2-7, with TRBD2 as a possible D gene (6 bases). The V and J ends lost 3 bases and 0 bases respectively, with 12 bases between them. CDR3 length equals 15 residues. Germline V lookup: CDR1 MNHNS, CDR2 SASEGT.

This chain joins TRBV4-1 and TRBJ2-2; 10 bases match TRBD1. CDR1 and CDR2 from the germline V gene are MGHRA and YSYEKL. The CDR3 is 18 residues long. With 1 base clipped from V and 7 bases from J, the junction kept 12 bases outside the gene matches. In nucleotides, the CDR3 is TGCGCCAGCAGCCAAGGCCCAAGGGAGACAGGGGGCAACGGGGAGCTGTTTTTT. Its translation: CASSQGPRETGGNGELFF.

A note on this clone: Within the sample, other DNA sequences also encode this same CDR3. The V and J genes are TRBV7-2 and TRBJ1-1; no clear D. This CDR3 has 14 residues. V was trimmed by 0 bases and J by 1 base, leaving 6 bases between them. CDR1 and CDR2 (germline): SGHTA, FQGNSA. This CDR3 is CASSLASGNTEAFF. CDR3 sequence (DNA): TGTGCCAGCAGCTTAGCATCAGGGAACACTGAAGCTTTCTTT.

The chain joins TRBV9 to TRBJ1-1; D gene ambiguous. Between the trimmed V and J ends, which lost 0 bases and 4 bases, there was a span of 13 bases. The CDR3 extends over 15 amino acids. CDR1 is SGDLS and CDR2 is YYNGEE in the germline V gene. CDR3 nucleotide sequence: TGTGCCAGCAGCGTAGGTTCAGTCCGGGGCACTGAAGCTTTCTTT. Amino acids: CASSVGSVRGTEAFF. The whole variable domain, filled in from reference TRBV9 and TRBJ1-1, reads DSGVTQTPKHLITATGQRVTLRCSPRSGDLSVYWYQQSLDQGLQFLIQYYNGEERAKGNILERFSAQQFPDLHSELNLSSLELGDSALYFCASSVGSVRGTEAFFGQGTRLTVV.

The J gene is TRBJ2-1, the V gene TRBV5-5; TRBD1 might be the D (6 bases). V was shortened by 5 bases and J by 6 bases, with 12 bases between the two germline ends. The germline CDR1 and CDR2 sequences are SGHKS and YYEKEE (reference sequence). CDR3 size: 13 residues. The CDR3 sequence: CASRLLGANEQFF. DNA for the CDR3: TGTGCCAGCAGATTGCTGGGGGCCAATGAGCAGTTCTTC.

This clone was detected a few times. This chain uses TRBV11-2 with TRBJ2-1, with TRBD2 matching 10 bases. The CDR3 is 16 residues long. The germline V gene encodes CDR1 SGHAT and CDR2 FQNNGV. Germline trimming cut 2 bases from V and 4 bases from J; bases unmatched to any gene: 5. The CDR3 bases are TGTGCCAGCAGCTTATCTCCTAGCGGGGGTTACAATGAGCAGTTCTTC. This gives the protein CASSLSPSGGYNEQFF.

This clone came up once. CDR3 DNA: TGTGCCAGTAGTTTGGCGGGAGACCCCTCCGGGACAGATACGCAGTATTTT. This encodes CASSLAGDPSGTDTQYF. This chain links TRBV19 with TRBJ2-3; TRBD2 matches 7 bases. The CDR3 length is 17 residues. Germline V gives CDR1 LNHDA, CDR2 SQIVND (reference sequence). V shed 5 bases, J shed 3 bases, and the junction held 14 bases outside the gene matches.

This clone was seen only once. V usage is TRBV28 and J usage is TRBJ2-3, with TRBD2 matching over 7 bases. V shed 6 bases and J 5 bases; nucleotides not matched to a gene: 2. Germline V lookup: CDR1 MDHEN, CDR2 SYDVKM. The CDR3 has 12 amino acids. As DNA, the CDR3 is TGTGCCAGCAGCTTAGCGGGAGATACGCAGTATTTT. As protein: CASSLAGDTQYF.